The sequence of this T cell receptor (beta chain) was determined in a study of blood T cell repertoires in COVID-19. Overall study: The United States, Italy and Spain provided the acute and convalescent COVID-19 samples. Nucleic acid was either cDNA or gDNA, and it came from T cells, B-cell-depleted T cells, or PBMCs.

This CDR3 contains 14 residues. CDR1 and CDR2 from the germline V gene are SGHDN and FVKESK. J was trimmed by 10 bases and V by 4 bases; bases with no gene match: 8. Per the study methods: How many nucleated cells were present was estimated from reference gene primer amplification. The repertoire was sequenced with immunoSEQ multiplex PCR; TCRdb's copy has only in-frame clones and lacks some. That table furnishes V, J and clone size, whereas the DNA furnished D and trimming. Of approximately 150,000 clones in the sample, about 87% are singletons; the top ten hold roughly 1.5%. Sequenced: peripheral blood. This chain joins TRBV14 and TRBJ2-5; 11 positions match TRBD1. The clonotype originates from a woman in her fifties or sixties with acute or convalescent COVID-19. CDR3 sequence: CASSLGQGERDQYF. The DNA for the CDR3 is TGTGCCAGCAGCCTGGGACAGGGGGAAAGGGACCAGTACTTC.